This T cell receptor beta chain was captured by sequencing in a study of blood T cell repertoires in COVID-19. Study overall: COVID-19 samples collected from the United States, Italy and Spain covered acute and convalescent phases. Sources were T cells, B-cell-depleted T cells, or PBMCs; the material itself was cDNA or gDNA.

Trimming took off 3 bases at V and 5 bases at J, with 22 bases between the two ends. CDR1 is MDHEN, CDR2 SYDVKM, per germline. The CDR3 is 17 residues long. In the original analysis: Reference gene primer amplification gave estimated nucleated cell counts. Repertoires were generated with immunoSEQ multiplex PCR, while TCRdb's copy carries only in-frame clones and drops some. The V and J calls and clone size were taken over from that table, and D and trimming were inferred from the DNA. The data show over 130,000 clones, roughly 80% seen once. Sequencing input: peripheral blood. The TCR comes from a man between 65 and 79 years old with acute or convalescent COVID-19. This chain joins TRBV28 and TRBJ1-2; unclear D gene. The CDR3 spells CASSFVSVGQVKYGYTF. CDR3 DNA sequence: TGTGCCAGCAGTTTTGTATCCGTGGGTCAGGTAAAATATGGCTACACCTTC.